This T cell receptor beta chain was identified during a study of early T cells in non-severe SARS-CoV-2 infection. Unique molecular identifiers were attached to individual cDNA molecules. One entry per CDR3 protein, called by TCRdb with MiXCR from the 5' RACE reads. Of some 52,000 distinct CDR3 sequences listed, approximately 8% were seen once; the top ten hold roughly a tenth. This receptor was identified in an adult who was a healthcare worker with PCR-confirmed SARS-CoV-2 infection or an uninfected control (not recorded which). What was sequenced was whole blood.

CDR3 in amino acids: CASSYGGHTEAFF. CDR3 in DNA: TGTGCCAGCAGTTACGGGGGGCACACTGAAGCTTTCTTT. The rearrangement joins TRBV6-2 or TRBV6-3 to TRBJ1-1; D possibly corresponds to TRBD1 (6 bases). Germline V gene data show CDR1 as MNHEY and CDR2 as SVGEGT. V was shortened by 2 bases and J by 3 bases, with 7 bases between the two germline ends. The CDR3 loop spans 13 amino acids.